The 25 T cell receptor beta chains in this list originate from one sample, sequenced in a study of T cells after yellow fever vaccination. From the 5' RACE reads, TCRdb called clonotypes with MiXCR, one entry per CDR3 protein. The repertoire holds just over 300,000 distinct CDR3 sequences, with less than 4.5% as singletons. The source was PBMCs, collected on the day of the yellow fever booster vaccination. The receptors were gathered from a man younger than 30 who received the YFV17D yellow fever vaccine.

In its sample, this clonotype was seen many times. The chain recombines TRBV29-1 with TRBJ2-6, with no clear D. This CDR3 has 14 residues. Trimming stripped 2 bases from V and 0 bases from J, with 5 bases between. Looked up from germline, CDR1 is SQVTM and CDR2 is ANQGSEA. In nucleotides, the CDR3 is TGCAGCGTTGAATTCCCCTCTGGGGCCAACGTCCTGACTTTC. It is translated as CSVEFPSGANVLTF.

In this sample, this clonotype turned up a few times. This sequence joins TRBV7-2 and TRBJ1-2; 8 bases are shared with TRBD1. This CDR3 is built from 14 residues. V dropped 5 bases and J dropped 2; count of bases not matched to a gene: 4. The germline V gene encodes CDR1 SGHTA and CDR2 FQGNSA. CDR3 DNA: TGTGCCAGCAGCAGAGACAGGGGAAACTATGGCTACACCTTC. Its protein product is CASSRDRGNYGYTF.

This clonotype turned up a few times. This chain joins TRBV14 and TRBJ2-3; D gene unclear. Trimming removed 5 bases from V and 2 bases from J, with 11 bases in between. The CDR3 length is 14 residues. Germline CDR1 SGHDN, CDR2 FVKESK. The CDR3 DNA reads TGTGCCAGCAGCTCCGGGCCGGTCACAGATACGCAGTATTTT. Amino acid sequence: CASSSGPVTDTQYF.

This clonotype was recorded at least ten times. The V call is TRBV5-1, the J call TRBJ2-5; D is possibly TRBD1 (6 bases). There are 15 residues in the CDR3. CDR1 is SGHRS, CDR2 YFSETQ, per germline. The ends were cut back, 4 bases at V and 5 bases at J, with 18 bases in the middle. The CDR3 sequence: CASSPPGTQGETQYF. DNA of the CDR3: TGCGCCAGCAGCCCGCCCGGGACACAAGGGGAGACCCAGTACTTC.

The chain employs TRBV15 and TRBJ2-3, with 8 bases fitting TRBD1. The CDR3 consists of 15 residues. V was clipped by 7 bases and J by 8 bases; unmatched bases: 14. From germline, CDR1 is LNHNV and CDR2 YYDKDF (reference sequence). The CDR3 coding sequence is TGTGCCACCACCTCTGAGGGGACAGGCGTGTCTACGCAGTATTTT. This translates into CATTSEGTGVSTQYF.

This clonotype has a count of ten or more. V and J are TRBV11-2 and TRBJ2-5; 7 positions match TRBD2. Germline assignment: CDR1 SGHAT and CDR2 FQNNGV. The CDR3 is 14 amino acids. The V segment lost 5 bases and the J segment 3 bases; nucleotides outside the gene matches: 6. Here the CDR3 reads CASSAGGGEETQYF. CDR3 DNA sequence: TGTGCCAGCAGCGCCGGTGGGGGGGAAGAGACCCAGTACTTC.

At least ten counts were recorded for this clonotype. The rearrangement uses TRBV4-1 and TRBJ1-3; no clear D. This CDR3 is built from 16 residues. Germline V gives CDR1 MGHRA, CDR2 YSYEKL. Deletions cut 0 bases from V and 9 bases from J, with 18 bases between. The CDR3 protein is CASSQDPRTMSRTIYF. The CDR3 nucleotides are TGCGCCAGCAGCCAAGATCCTAGGACTATGTCCCGCACCATATATTTT.

This clonotype was seen many times. The chain couples TRBV29-1 to TRBJ2-5; TRBD1 aligns across 7 bases. The trim removed 7 bases at V and 1 base at J, leaving 3 bases unmatched. CDR3 size: 12 residues. The germline V gene has CDR1 SQVTM and CDR2 ANQGSEA. As DNA, the CDR3 is TGCAGCGAAGGGGGCCCCCAAGAGACCCAGTACTTC. Its protein product is CSEGGPQETQYF.

This chain uses TRBV18 with TRBJ2-7; 11 nucleotides match TRBD1. This CDR3 comprises 16 residues. The germline V gene encodes CDR1 KGHSH and CDR2 LQKENI. The V gene end was trimmed by 5 bases and the J gene end by 7 bases; junction bases not matched to a gene: 13. As DNA, the CDR3 is TGTGCCAGCTCATCTACTTATGGACAGGGGGCGAGGGAGCAGTACGTC. It encodes CASSSTYGQGAREQYV.

This clonotype was seen more than once but under ten times. The chain recombines TRBV18 with TRBJ2-5; TRBD1 is a possible D gene (6 bases). The CDR3 is 16 amino acids. With 6 bases removed from V and 2 bases from J, the gap between germline ends came to 19 bases. Germline-derived CDR1 and CDR2 are KGHSH and LQKENI. In DNA, the CDR3 is TGTGCCAGCTCCCCCCGCAGGGGCGGCCAACAAGAGACCCAGTACTTC. The encoded protein is CASSPRRGGQQETQYF.

Many counts were recorded for this clonotype. The V and J genes are TRBV11-2 and TRBJ2-2; maybe TRBD2 (5 bases). This CDR3 contains 14 residues. V lost 5 bases, J lost 6 bases, and 13 bases lay in between. The germline gives CDR1 SGHAT, CDR2 FQNNGV. The CDR3 DNA is TGTGCCAGCAGCCTTTTACGGGGTCCCGGGGAGCTGTTTTTT. Protein: CASSLLRGPGELFF.

Only a few counts were recorded for this clonotype. The chain carries TRBV20-1 and TRBJ2-5; 7 nucleotides match TRBD1. The germline V gene encodes CDR1 DFQATT and CDR2 SNEGSKA (reference sequence). The CDR3 loop spans 14 amino acids. V lost 3 bases to trimming and J lost 2 bases; unmatched junction nucleotides: 6. CDR3 sequence reads: CSASKGQLQETQYF. The CDR3 DNA sequence: TGCAGTGCTAGCAAGGGACAGTTACAAGAGACCCAGTACTTC.

This rearrangement joins TRBV12-3 or TRBV12-4 to TRBJ1-1; no clear D gene. With 3 bases removed from V and 6 bases from J, the gap between germline ends came to 20 bases. The CDR3 is made up of 16 amino acids. Here the CDR3 reads CASSLQGMAPKSEAFF. DNA for the CDR3: TGTGCCAGCAGTTTGCAAGGAATGGCTCCCAAGTCTGAAGCTTTCTTT.

This clonotype has a count of ten or more. The rearrangement joins TRBV5-5 to TRBJ2-4; tentatively, D is TRBD1 (6 bases). The CDR3 loop spans 15 amino acids. Germline CDR1 reads SGHKS; CDR2 reads YYEKEE (reference sequence). V lost 4 bases and J 5 bases, leaving 16 bases between the germline ends. CDR3 coding DNA: TGTGCCAGCAGCCCTCCATTGGGGGCGCAAAACATTCAGTACTTC. Its translation is CASSPPLGAQNIQYF.

This clonotype was observed at least ten times. The rearrangement links TRBV10-1 to TRBJ2-1, with D possibly being TRBD1 (6 bases). CDR1 and CDR2 (germline): WNHNN, SYGVQD (reference sequence). Trimming shortened V by 6 bases and J by 10 bases, and 19 bases separated the two germline ends. This CDR3 is 14 amino acids long. In DNA, the CDR3 is TGCGCCAGCAGCCAGGGGCCGAATGGGTACGAGCAGTTCTTC. It translates to CASSQGPNGYEQFF.

This clonotype was found many times. The V gene is TRBV5-1, the J gene TRBJ2-5, with D perhaps matching TRBD2 (6 bases). This CDR3 contains 15 residues. CDR1 is SGHRS, CDR2 YFSETQ, per germline. V dropped 6 bases and J dropped 2 bases, with 17 bases sitting between them. The CDR3 region is CASINNPGGQETQYF. DNA of the CDR3: TGCGCCAGCATCAATAATCCCGGGGGACAAGAGACCCAGTACTTC.

This clonotype was recorded at least ten times. The chain employs TRBV6-5 and TRBJ2-7; D possibly uses TRBD1 or TRBD2 (6 bases each). CDR1 is MNHEY, CDR2 SVGAGI, per germline. The V and J ends lost 5 bases and 3 bases respectively, with 17 bases between them. The CDR3 spans 15 residues. The DNA for the CDR3 is TGTGCCAGCAGTCGGACAGCCGGAGGGGACTACGAGCAGTACGTC. Translation gives CASSRTAGGDYEQYV.

This clonotype was observed at least ten times. This chain connects TRBV21-1 to TRBJ2-7; TRBD1, the D gene given by the table, was not confirmed from the DNA. TRBV21-1 is described as a pseudogene. The CDR3 contains 15 residues. The CDR3 DNA is TGTGCCAGCAGCAAAGAGGTGGGGCGAGCCTACGAGCAGTACTTC. Translation: CASSKEVGRAYEQYF.

This clonotype was picked up a small number of times. V gene TRBV4-3 combines with J gene TRBJ1-1, with a tentative D call TRBD1 (5 bases). Germline V lookup: CDR1 LGHNA, CDR2 YSLEER. The length of the CDR3 is 16 residues. V dropped 2 bases and J dropped 12 bases, with 25 bases sitting between them. CDR3 nucleotides: TGCGCCAGCAGCCAAACCGGGACCGTAAGAATCGGGTTACCTTTCTTT. Its translation is CASSQTGTVRIGLPFF.

In its sample, this clonotype was seen many times. This sequence joins TRBV6-5 and TRBJ2-7, with a weak D call TRBD2 (6 bases). CDR1 MNHEY and CDR2 SVGAGI come from the germline V gene. V lost 0 bases and J lost 5, with 14 bases in between. This CDR3 is built from 15 residues. Here the CDR3 DNA reads TGTGCCAGCAGTTACTCGATAACGGGGGTCCACGAGCAGTACGTC. Translating it yields CASSYSITGVHEQYV.

In this sample, this clonotype turned up once. CDR3 in amino acids: CSASPGVREQYF. The CDR3 nucleotides are TGCAGTGCTAGCCCCGGTGTTCGCGAGCAGTACTTC. The chain combines TRBV20-1 with TRBJ2-7, with D unresolved. CDR3 length: 12 residues. In germline, CDR1 is DFQATT, CDR2 SNEGSKA (reference sequence). Trimming shortened V by 3 bases and J by 6 bases, and 12 bases separated the two germline ends.

The rearrangement uses TRBV12-3 or TRBV12-4 and TRBJ1-1; no firm D call. This CDR3 region has 13 residues. V was trimmed by 6 bases and J by 4 bases, leaving 12 bases between them. The CDR3 sequence: CASSPEVGTEAFF. The CDR3 nucleotides read TGTGCCAGCAGCCCAGAGGTCGGCACTGAAGCTTTCTTT.

The J gene is TRBJ2-5, the V gene TRBV5-4; TRBD2 agrees at 8 bases. The germline CDR1 and CDR2 sequences are SGHNT and YYREEE (reference sequence). The CDR3 sequence is 17 residues long. The J segment lost 2 bases and the V segment lost 0 bases, leaving 9 bases of the junction unmatched. This chain's CDR3 is CASSLADAGGPQETQYF. The CDR3 DNA sequence: TGTGCCAGCAGCTTGGCCGATGCGGGGGGACCTCAAGAGACCCAGTACTTC.

This clonotype came up many times. V and J are TRBV7-2 and TRBJ1-1; D is perhaps TRBD1 (5 bases). V lost 5 bases and J lost 4, with 14 bases in between. This CDR3 spans 14 amino acids. CDR1 is SGHTA, CDR2 FQGNSA, per germline. The CDR3 sequence: CASSLLGGRTEAFF. Here the CDR3 DNA reads TGTGCCAGCAGCCTCCTCGGGGGACGCACTGAAGCTTTCTTT.

This clonotype was recorded many times. CDR3 in DNA: TGCGCCAGCAGCCCGATTTACCTCAAAGGGACCCGCACAGATACGCAGTATTTT. This translates into CASSPIYLKGTRTDTQYF. This chain joins TRBV4-3 and TRBJ2-3; D tentatively fits TRBD1 or TRBD2 (5 bases each). V was clipped by 4 bases and J by 1 base, with 21 bases between them. Germline CDR1 and CDR2: LGHNA and YSLEER. The CDR3 contains 18 residues.